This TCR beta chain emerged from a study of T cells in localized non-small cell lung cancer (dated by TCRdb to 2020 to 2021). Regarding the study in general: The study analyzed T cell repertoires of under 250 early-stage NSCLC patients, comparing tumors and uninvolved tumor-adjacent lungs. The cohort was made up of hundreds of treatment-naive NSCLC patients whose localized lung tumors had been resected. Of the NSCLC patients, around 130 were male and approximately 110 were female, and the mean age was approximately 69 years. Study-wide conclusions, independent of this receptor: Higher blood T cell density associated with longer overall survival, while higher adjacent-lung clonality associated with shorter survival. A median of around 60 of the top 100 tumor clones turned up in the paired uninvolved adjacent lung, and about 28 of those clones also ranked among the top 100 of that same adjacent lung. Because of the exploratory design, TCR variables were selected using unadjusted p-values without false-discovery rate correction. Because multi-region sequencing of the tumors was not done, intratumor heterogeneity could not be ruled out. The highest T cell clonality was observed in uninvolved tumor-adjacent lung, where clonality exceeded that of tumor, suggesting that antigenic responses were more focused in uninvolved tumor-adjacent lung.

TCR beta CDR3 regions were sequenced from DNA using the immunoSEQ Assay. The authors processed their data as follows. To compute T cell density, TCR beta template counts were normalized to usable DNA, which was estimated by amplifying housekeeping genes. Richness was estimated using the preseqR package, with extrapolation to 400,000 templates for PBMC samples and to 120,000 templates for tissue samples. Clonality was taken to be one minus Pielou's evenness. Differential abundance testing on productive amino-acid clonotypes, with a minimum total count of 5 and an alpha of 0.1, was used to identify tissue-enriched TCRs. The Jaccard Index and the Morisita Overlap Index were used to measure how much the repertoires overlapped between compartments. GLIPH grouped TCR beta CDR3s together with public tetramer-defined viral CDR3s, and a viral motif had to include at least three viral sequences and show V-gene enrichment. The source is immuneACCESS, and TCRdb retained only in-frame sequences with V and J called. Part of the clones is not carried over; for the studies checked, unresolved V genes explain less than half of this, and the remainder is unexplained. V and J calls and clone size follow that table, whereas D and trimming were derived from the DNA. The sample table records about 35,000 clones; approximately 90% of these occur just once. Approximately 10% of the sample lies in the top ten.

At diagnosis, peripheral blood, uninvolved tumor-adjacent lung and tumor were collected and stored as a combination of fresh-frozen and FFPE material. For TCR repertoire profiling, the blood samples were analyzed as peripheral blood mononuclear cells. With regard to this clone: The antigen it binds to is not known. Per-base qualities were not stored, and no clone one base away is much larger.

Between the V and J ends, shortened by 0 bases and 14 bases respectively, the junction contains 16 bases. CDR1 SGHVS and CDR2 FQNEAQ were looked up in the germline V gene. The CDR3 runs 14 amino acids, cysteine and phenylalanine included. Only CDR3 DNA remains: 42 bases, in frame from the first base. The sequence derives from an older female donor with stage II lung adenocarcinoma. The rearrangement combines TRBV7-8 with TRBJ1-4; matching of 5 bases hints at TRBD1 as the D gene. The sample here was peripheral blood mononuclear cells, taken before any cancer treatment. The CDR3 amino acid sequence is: CASSLASGLEVLFF. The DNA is TGTGCCAGCAGCTTAGCCTCAGGGCTGGAGGTCCTGTTTTTT.